This is a list of T cell receptor beta chains from one sample in a study of blood T cell repertoires in COVID-19. Measured with immunoSEQ multiplex PCR; TCRdb has only the in-frame clones, and not every one. The table has more than 300,000 clones, 90% seen once; the top ten hold around 0.97%. The material sequenced was peripheral blood. Receptor source: a woman in her thirties or forties with COVID-19, enrolled during active disease. CDR3s include the opening cysteine and the closing phenylalanine or tryptophan. D genes are given only for firm matches. Only part of the rows carry a size: once, few, many, or a class if the clone is expanded.

size,J,D,V,CDR3
.,TRBJ1-2,TRBD1,TRBV30,CAWGYPGQGYGYTF
.,TRBJ1-4,.,TRBV7-2,CASSPDGTRDEKLFF
.,TRBJ1-5,.,TRBV28,CASSPAVDKDSNQPQHF
.,TRBJ1-5,TRBD1,TRBV7-9,CASSRSGTDHQPQHF
.,TRBJ2-1,.,TRBV10-1,CASRLYLPSYNEQFF
.,TRBJ2-4,TRBD1,TRBV12-5,CASGSSIGTDLAKNIQYF
few,TRBJ1-5,.,TRBV6-6,CASTRQGNQPQHF
.,TRBJ1-5,.,TRBV4-1,CASSQGRDSDQHF
.,TRBJ2-3,.,TRBV7-9,CASSLDSGDTQYF
.,TRBJ2-3,.,TRBV5-4,CATGKGQSTDTQYF
.,TRBJ1-2,.,TRBV27,CASSFRGNYGYTF
few,TRBJ2-7,.,TRBV5-1,CASSFGTLPSYEQYF
.,TRBJ2-7,TRBD2,TRBV5-4,CASSPNGLAGGAYEQYF
.,TRBJ1-5,.,TRBV19,CASSISGSGNQPQHF
few,TRBJ1-1,.,TRBV7-2,CASSLAAGNTEAFF
.,TRBJ1-1,.,TRBV9,CASKMMAENTEAFF
.,TRBJ2-7,TRBD2,TRBV5-4,CASSLALTSGASYEQYF
.,TRBJ2-4,.,TRBV4-3,CASSQDVAGAKNIQYF
.,TRBJ1-2,.,TRBV4-1,CASSHGIGYTF
once,TRBJ2-2,.,TRBV18,CASSPNRVVFPGELFF
once,TRBJ1-1,.,TRBV19,CASSFGQSNTEAFF
.,TRBJ2-1,.,TRBV25-1,CAIPPPSRQFF
.,TRBJ2-4,.,TRBV21-1,CASSKGRRGQGEGGAKNIQYF